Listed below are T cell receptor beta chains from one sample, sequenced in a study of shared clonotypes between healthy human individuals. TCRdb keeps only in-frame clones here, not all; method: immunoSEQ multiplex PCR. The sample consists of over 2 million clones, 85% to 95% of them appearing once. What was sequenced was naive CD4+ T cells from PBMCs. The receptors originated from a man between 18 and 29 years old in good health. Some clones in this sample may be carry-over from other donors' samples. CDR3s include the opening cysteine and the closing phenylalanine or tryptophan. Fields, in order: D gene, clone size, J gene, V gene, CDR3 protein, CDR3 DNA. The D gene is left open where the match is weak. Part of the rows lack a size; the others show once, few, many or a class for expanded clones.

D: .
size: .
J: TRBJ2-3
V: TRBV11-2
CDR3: CASSPRGDTQYF
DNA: TGTGCCAGCAGCCCCCGGGGAGATACGCAGTATTTT

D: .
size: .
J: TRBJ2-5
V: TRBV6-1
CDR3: CASSDLRETQYF
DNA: TGTGCCAGCAGTGACCTCAGGGAGACCCAGTACTTC

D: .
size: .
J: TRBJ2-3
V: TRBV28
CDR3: CASRGLASGTDTQYF
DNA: TGTGCCAGCAGGGGATTGGCTAGTGGTACAGATACGCAGTATTTT

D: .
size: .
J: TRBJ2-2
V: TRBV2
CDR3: CASRPEAAGTGELFF
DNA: TGTGCCAGCCGCCCTGAGGCAGCGGGCACCGGGGAGCTGTTTTTT

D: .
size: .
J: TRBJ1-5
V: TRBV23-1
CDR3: CASSQGGYNQPQHF
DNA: TGCGCCAGCAGTCAGGGAGGGTACAATCAGCCCCAGCATTTT

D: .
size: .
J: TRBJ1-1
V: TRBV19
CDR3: CASSQEGEGMNTEAFF
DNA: TGTGCCAGTAGTCAGGAGGGTGAGGGGATGAACACTGAAGCTTTCTTT

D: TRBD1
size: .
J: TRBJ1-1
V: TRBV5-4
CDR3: CASSTRDRGTEAFF
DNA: TGTGCCAGCAGCACCCGGGACAGGGGGACTGAAGCTTTCTTT

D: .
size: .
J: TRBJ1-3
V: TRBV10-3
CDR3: CAISEVRDGNTIYF
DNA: TGTGCCATCAGTGAAGTCCGGGACGGAAACACCATATATTTT

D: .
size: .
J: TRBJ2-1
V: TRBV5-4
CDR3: CANSQDYNEQFF
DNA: TGTGCCAATAGTCAGGACTACAATGAGCAGTTCTTC

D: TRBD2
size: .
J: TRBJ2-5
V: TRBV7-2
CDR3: CASSREPGLAGETQYF
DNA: TGTGCCAGCAGCCGCGAACCAGGACTAGCGGGAGAGACCCAGTACTTC

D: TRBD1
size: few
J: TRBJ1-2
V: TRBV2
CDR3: CASNQRQGSSGYTF
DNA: TGTGCCAGCAACCAACGACAGGGGTCTTCCGGCTACACCTTC

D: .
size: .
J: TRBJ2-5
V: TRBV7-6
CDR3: CASSLAVRTIQETQYF
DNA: TGTGCCAGCAGCTTAGCGGTACGCACCATCCAAGAGACCCAGTACTTC

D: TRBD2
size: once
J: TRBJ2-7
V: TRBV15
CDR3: CATSRDSGIGEQYF
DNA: TGTGCCACCAGCAGGGATAGCGGGATCGGTGAGCAGTACTTC

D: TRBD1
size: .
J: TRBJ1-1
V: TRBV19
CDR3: CASSRTGATEAFF
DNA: TGTGCCAGTAGTCGTACAGGGGCTACTGAAGCTTTCTTT

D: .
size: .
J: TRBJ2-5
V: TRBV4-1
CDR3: CASSREIETQYF
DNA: TGCGCCAGCAGCCGAGAGATAGAGACCCAGTACTTC

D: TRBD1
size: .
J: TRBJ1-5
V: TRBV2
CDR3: CASRGTGGWSNQPQHF
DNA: TGTGCCAGCAGAGGGACAGGGGGCTGGAGCAATCAGCCCCAGCATTTT

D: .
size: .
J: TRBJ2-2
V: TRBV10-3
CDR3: CAISFGPVPPGELFF
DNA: TGTGCCATCAGTTTTGGACCTGTTCCACCCGGGGAGCTGTTTTTT

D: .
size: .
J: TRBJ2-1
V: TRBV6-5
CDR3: CASSYTSGEQFF
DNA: TGTGCCAGCAGTTACACGAGTGGTGAGCAGTTCTTC

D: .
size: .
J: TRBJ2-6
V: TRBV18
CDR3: CASSPEGHYVSGANVLTF
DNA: TGTGCCAGCTCACCAGAGGGACATTACGTCTCTGGGGCCAACGTCCTGACTTTC

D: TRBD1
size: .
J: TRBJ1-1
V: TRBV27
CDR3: CASNNHRGRNTEAFF
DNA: TGTGCCAGCAATAATCACAGGGGCAGGAACACTGAAGCTTTCTTT

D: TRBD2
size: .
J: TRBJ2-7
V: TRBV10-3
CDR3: CATASGRTYEQYF
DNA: TGTGCCACCGCTAGCGGGAGAACCTACGAGCAGTACTTC

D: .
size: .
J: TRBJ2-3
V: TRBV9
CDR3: CASSVALSDTQYF
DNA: TGTGCCAGCAGCGTAGCTCTTTCAGATACGCAGTATTTT

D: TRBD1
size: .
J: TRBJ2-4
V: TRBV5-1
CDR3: CASSLNRGNIQYF
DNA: TGCGCCAGCAGCTTAAACAGGGGTAACATTCAGTACTTC

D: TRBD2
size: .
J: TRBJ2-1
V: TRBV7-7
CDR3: CASSLGLAGGNEQFF
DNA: TGTGCCAGCAGCTTAGGATTAGCGGGAGGGAATGAGCAGTTCTTC

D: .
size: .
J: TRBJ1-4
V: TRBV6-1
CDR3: CASRDVRRMVEKLFF
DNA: TGTGCCAGCAGGGACGTTCGAAGGATGGTTGAAAAACTGTTTTTT

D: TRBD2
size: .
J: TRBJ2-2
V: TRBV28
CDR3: CASSLRGLAGGELFF
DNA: TGTGCCAGCAGTTTAAGGGGACTAGCGGGCGGGGAGCTGTTTTTT

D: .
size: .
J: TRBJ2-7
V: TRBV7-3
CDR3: CASSLGYGSYEQYF
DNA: TGTGCCAGCAGCTTGGGGTACGGCTCCTACGAGCAGTACTTC

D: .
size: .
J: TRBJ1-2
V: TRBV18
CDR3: CASSPWGKGSNYGYTF
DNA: TGTGCCAGCTCACCTTGGGGGAAGGGGAGTAACTATGGCTACACCTTC

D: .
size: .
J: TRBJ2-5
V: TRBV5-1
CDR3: CASREVSGQETQYF
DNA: TGCGCCAGCAGGGAGGTGTCGGGCCAAGAGACCCAGTACTTC

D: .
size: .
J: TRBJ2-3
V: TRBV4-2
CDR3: CASSRGGRELSTDTQYF
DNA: TGTGCCAGCAGCCGAGGGGGTCGGGAGTTAAGCACAGATACGCAGTATTTT

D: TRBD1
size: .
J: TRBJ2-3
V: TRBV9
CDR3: CASSARQGPSSTDTQYF
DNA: TGTGCCAGCAGCGCCCGACAGGGGCCGTCTAGCACAGATACGCAGTATTTT

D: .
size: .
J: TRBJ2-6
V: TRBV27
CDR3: CASSLTPQSIYSGANVLTF
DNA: TGTGCCAGCAGTTTGACGCCACAGTCGATTTACTCTGGGGCCAACGTCCTGACTTTC

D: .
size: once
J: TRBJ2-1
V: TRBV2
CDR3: CASSRGDNEQFF
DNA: TGTGCCAGCAGTAGGGGCGACAATGAGCAGTTCTTC

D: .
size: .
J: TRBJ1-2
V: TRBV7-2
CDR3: CASSLAIVTDPNGYTF
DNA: TGTGCCAGCAGCTTAGCGATAGTGACAGATCCTAATGGCTACACCTTC

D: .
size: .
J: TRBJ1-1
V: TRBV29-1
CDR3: CSVQGVPNTEAFF
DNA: TGCAGCGTCCAAGGGGTGCCGAACACTGAAGCTTTCTTT

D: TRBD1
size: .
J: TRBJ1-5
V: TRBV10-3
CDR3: CAISGDRGDNQPQHF
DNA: TGTGCCATCAGTGGAGACAGGGGGGACAATCAGCCCCAGCATTTT

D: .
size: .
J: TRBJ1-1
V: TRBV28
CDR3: CASSPSREAFF
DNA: TGTGCCAGCAGCCCCTCGCGTGAAGCTTTCTTT

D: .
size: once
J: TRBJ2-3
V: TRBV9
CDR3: CASSVKLGTDTQYF
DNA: TGTGCCAGCAGCGTTAAACTCGGGACAGATACGCAGTATTTT

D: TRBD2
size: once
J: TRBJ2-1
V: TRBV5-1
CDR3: CASSLTPHTSGTYNEQFF
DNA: TGCGCCAGCAGCCTGACACCACACACTAGCGGGACCTACAATGAGCAGTTCTTC

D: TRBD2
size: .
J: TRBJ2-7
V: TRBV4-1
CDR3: CASSRIGLAGGFEQYF
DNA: TGCGCCAGCAGCCGCATTGGGCTAGCGGGAGGTTTCGAGCAGTACTTC

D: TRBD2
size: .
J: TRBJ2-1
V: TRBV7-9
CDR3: CASTLAGNDEQFF
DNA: TGTGCCAGCACCCTAGCGGGAAATGATGAGCAGTTCTTC

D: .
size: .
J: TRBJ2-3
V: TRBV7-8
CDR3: CASSLRAVGTDTQYF
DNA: TGTGCCAGCAGCTTACGGGCTGTCGGCACAGATACGCAGTATTTT

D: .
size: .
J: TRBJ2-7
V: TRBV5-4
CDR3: CASSDLRYYEQYF
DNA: TGTGCCAGCAGCGATCTCCGGTACTACGAGCAGTACTTC

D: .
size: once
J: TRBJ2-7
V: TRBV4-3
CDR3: CASSQVRSRQIGGEQYF
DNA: TGCGCCAGCAGCCAAGTTAGGTCACGTCAAATCGGGGGCGAGCAGTACTTC

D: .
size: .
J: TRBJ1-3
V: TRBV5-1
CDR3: CASSLDFSSRGTGNTIYF
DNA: TGCGCCAGCAGCTTGGATTTTTCCAGCCGCGGGACTGGAAACACCATATATTTT

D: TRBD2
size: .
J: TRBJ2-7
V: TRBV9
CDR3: CASSVGPSGTYEQYF
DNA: TGTGCCAGCAGCGTAGGGCCTAGCGGGACCTACGAGCAGTACTTC

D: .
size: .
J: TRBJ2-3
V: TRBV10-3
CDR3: CAISESAAQGRAQYF
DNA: TGTGCCATCAGTGAGTCTGCCGCACAGGGCCGTGCGCAGTATTTT

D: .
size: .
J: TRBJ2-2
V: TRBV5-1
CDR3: CASSLSSAQTGELFF
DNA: TGCGCCAGCAGCCTGTCTAGCGCCCAAACCGGGGAGCTGTTTTTT

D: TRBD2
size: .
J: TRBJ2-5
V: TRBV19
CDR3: CASSPGGTSGFFQETQYF
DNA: TGTGCCAGTAGTCCAGGGGGGACTAGCGGATTTTTTCAAGAGACCCAGTACTTC

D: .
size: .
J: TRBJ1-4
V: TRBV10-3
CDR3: CAISEFGSTNEKLFF
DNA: TGTGCCATCAGTGAGTTCGGGTCGACTAATGAAAAACTGTTTTTT

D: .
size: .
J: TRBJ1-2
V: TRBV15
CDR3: CATSRGTGSANYGYTF
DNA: TGTGCCACCAGCAGAGGAACGGGGAGTGCTAACTATGGCTACACCTTC

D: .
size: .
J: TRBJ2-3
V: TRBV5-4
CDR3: CASSFLELDSTDTQYF
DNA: TGTGCCAGCAGCTTCTTGGAACTAGATAGCACAGATACGCAGTATTTT

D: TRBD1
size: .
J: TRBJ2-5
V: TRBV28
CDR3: CASSSTGERETQYF
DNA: TGTGCCAGCAGTTCCACAGGGGAACGGGAGACCCAGTACTTC

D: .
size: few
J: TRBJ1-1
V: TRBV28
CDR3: CASSLETEAFF
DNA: TGTGCCAGCAGTTTGGAAACTGAAGCTTTCTTT

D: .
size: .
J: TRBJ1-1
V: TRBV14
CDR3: CASSQALYTEAFF
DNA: TGTGCCAGCAGCCAGGCCCTTTACACTGAAGCTTTCTTT

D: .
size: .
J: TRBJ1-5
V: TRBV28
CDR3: CASSGGRQPQHF
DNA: TGTGCCAGCAGCGGGGGTCGTCAGCCCCAGCATTTT

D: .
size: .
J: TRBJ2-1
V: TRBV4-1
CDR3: CASSQDPAMSSSYNEQFF
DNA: TGCGCCAGCAGCCAAGATCCCGCTATGTCGAGCTCCTACAATGAGCAGTTCTTC